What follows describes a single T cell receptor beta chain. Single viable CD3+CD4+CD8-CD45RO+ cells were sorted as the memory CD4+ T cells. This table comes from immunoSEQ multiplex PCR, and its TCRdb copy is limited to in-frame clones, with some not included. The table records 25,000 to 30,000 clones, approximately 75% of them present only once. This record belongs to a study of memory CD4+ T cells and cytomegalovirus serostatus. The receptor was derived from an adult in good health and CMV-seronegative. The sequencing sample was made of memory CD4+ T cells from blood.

CDR3 DNA: TGTGCCAGCAGTGAAATGGTCTACGAGCAGTACTTC. As protein: CASSEMVYEQYF. The chain uses TRBV6-1 and TRBJ2-7; the D is unclear. The CDR3 is 12 residues long. V was clipped by 2 bases and J by 3 bases, with 5 bases between them. CDR1 and CDR2 from the germline V gene are MNHNS and SASEGT.